This T cell receptor beta chain was identified during a study of human T cells and chemical hapten exposure. TCRdb recomputed calls from the RACE reads with MiXCR, one row per CDR3 protein. The sample includes nearly 55,000 distinct CDR3 sequences, around 9.5% of them seen just once. The CDR3 sequence is 15 residues long. Germline lookup yields CDR1 SNHLY and CDR2 FYNNEI. V was pared by 1 base and J by 5 bases, with 11 bases between. Documented time point: patch test 2, 6 weeks after DPC sensitization. Documented treatment: therapeutic diphenylcyclopropenone sensitization with weekly scalp DPC. The sequences come from whole blood, collected in connection with sensitization to the hapten diphenylcyclopropenone (DPC). The V call is TRBV2, the J call TRBJ2-2, with D perhaps matching TRBD1 (5 bases). The receptor was derived from a woman between 45 and 60 years old with alopecia areata. Some clones in this sample may be carry-over from other donors' samples. The CDR3 sequence is CASSEGGASTGELFF. As DNA, the CDR3 is TGTGCCAGCAGTGAAGGGGGCGCTTCTACCGGGGAGCTGTTTTTT. Drawing the rest from reference TRBV2 and TRBJ2-2, the complete variable domain is EPEVTQTPSHQVTQMGQEVILRCVPISNHLYFYWYRQILGQKVEFLVSFYNNEISEKSEIFDDQFSVERPDGSNFTLKIRSTKLEDSAMYFCASSEGGASTGELFFGEGSRLTVL.